These 10 T cell receptor beta chains came from one sample sequenced in a study of T-cell memory formation after mild COVID-19. TCRdb reprocessed the 5' RACE reads with MiXCR, giving one entry per CDR3 protein. The data contain about 540,000 distinct CDR3 sequences, roughly 22% of them singletons. Sequencing was performed on PBMCs or a T cell subset sorted from them (not recorded which). The receptor set was obtained from an adult woman who had mild COVID-19 (a few samples of this study predate the infection). Cell type and time point are not known.

J is TRBJ2-1 and V is TRBV7-9; 8 bases agree with TRBD1. Germline V gene sequence: CDR1 SEHNR, CDR2 FQNEAQ (reference sequence). The CDR3 length is 17 residues. V lost 4 bases, J lost 1 base, and 9 bases stayed unmatched. Here the CDR3 DNA reads TGTGCCAGCAGCTGGAAGGCAGGGGGCTGGTCCTACAATGAGCAGTTCTTC. Translated: CASSWKAGGWSYNEQFF.

V gene TRBV9 combines with J gene TRBJ1-6; D may be TRBD1 (5 bases). This CDR3 has 14 residues. Trimming stripped 2 bases from V and 10 bases from J, with 13 bases between. Per germline, CDR1 SGDLS and CDR2 YYNGEE. Written as DNA, the CDR3 is TGTGCCAGCAGCGTCGGCAGGGAAGTGTCACCCCTCCACTTT. Translation: CASSVGREVSPLHF.

This clonotype was observed a few times. The chain uses TRBV12-3 or TRBV12-4 and TRBJ1-3; tentative D call: TRBD1 (5 bases). V lost 6 bases to trimming and J lost 0 bases, with 12 bases between them. CDR3 length: 15 residues. The CDR3 bases are TGTGCCAGCAGCCGTAGACAGTCCTCTGGAAACACCATATATTTT. It encodes CASSRRQSSGNTIYF.

CDR3 residues: CASSAGTGGGEGGGYTF. DNA of the CDR3: TGTGCCAGCAGCGCCGGGACAGGGGGTGGGGAAGGGGGTGGCTACACCTTC. The rearrangement links TRBV9 to TRBJ1-2, with 11 nucleotides matching TRBD1. The V segment lost 3 bases and the J segment 7 bases; nucleotides outside the gene matches: 14. The CDR3 spans 17 residues. Germline-derived CDR1 and CDR2 are SGDLS and YYNGEE.

This clonotype has a handful of counts. J is TRBJ2-6 and V is TRBV30; no firm D call. Trimming removed 1 base from V and 3 bases from J, with 4 bases in between. This CDR3 region has 13 residues. CDR1 and CDR2 (germline): GTSNPN, SVGIG (reference sequence). The chain's CDR3 is CAWSDRGANVLTF. Here the CDR3 DNA reads TGTGCCTGGAGTGATCGTGGGGCCAACGTCCTGACTTTC.

This clonotype was recorded once. This chain connects TRBV27 to TRBJ1-5; 7 bases map to TRBD1. V shed 8 bases, J shed 4 bases, and the junction held 5 bases outside the gene matches. This CDR3 spans 13 amino acids. Germline V CDR1 and CDR2: MNHEY, SMNVEV (reference sequence). DNA for the CDR3: TGTGCCAGCCCTGACAGGGAGAATCAGCCCCAGCATTTT. Translated, it gives CASPDRENQPQHF.

V and J are TRBV18 and TRBJ2-3; D tentatively reads TRBD1 or TRBD2 (5 bases each). Trimming removed 0 bases from V and 9 bases from J, with 13 bases in between. The CDR3 totals 14 residues. The V gene's germline CDR1 is KGHSH and CDR2 LQKENI. Here the CDR3 DNA reads TGTGCCAGCTCACCACCGGTTAGGGGAGACACGCAGTATTTT. Translated: CASSPPVRGDTQYF.

The rearrangement uses TRBV4-3 and TRBJ2-1; 14 bases fit TRBD2. Germline CDR1 LGHNA, CDR2 YSLEER. CDR3 length: 17 amino acids. The trim removed 4 bases at V and 3 bases at J, leaving 5 bases unmatched. The DNA of the CDR3 is TGCGCCAGCAGCCCGGGACTAGCGGGAGAGTTCTACAATGAGCAGTTCTTC. This codes for CASSPGLAGEFYNEQFF.

The chain combines TRBV27 with TRBJ1-6, with no clear D. The germline gives CDR1 MNHEY, CDR2 SMNVEV (reference sequence). This CDR3 spans 14 amino acids. V was clipped by 5 bases and J by 8 bases, with 13 bases between them. The CDR3 DNA is TGTGCCAGCAGTCTCGCACGGTATGATTCACCCCTCCACTTT. This gives the protein CASSLARYDSPLHF.

V usage is TRBV5-1 and J usage is TRBJ2-7; D is unresolved. Germline V gene lookup returns CDR1 SGHRS and CDR2 YFSETQ. V gave up 4 bases and J gave up 0 bases, with 8 bases separating them. This CDR3 contains 13 residues. The CDR3 is CASSVQSSYEQYF. The CDR3 DNA reads as TGCGCCAGCAGCGTACAAAGCTCCTACGAGCAGTACTTC.